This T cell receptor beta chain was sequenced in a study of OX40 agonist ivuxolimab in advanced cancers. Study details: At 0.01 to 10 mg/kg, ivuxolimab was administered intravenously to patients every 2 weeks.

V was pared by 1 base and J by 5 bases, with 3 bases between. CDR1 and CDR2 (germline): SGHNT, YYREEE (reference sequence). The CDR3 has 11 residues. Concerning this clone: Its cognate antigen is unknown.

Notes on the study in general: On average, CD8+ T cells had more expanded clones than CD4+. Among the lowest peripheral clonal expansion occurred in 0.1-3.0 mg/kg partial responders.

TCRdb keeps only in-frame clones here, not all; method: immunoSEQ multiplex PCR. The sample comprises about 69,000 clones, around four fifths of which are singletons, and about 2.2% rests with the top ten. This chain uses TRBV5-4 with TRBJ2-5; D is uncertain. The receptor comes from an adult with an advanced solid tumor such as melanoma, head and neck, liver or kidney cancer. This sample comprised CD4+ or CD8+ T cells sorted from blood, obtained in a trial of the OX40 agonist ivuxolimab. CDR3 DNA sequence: TGTGCCAGCAGCTTGTCCGAGACCCAGTACTTC. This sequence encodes CASSLSETQYF.